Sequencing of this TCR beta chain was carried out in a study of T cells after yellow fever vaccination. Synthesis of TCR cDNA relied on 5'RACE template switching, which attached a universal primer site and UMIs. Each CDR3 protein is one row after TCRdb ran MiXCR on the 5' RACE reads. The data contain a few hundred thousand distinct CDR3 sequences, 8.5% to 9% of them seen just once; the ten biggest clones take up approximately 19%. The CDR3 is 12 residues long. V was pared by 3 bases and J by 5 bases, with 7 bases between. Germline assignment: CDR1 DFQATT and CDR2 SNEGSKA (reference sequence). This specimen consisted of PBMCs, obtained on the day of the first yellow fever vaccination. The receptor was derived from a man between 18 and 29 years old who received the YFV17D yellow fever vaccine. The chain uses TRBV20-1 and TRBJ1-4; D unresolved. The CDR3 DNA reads TGCAGTGCTAGGAGCCTAAATGAAAAACTGTTTTTT. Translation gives CSARSLNEKLFF.